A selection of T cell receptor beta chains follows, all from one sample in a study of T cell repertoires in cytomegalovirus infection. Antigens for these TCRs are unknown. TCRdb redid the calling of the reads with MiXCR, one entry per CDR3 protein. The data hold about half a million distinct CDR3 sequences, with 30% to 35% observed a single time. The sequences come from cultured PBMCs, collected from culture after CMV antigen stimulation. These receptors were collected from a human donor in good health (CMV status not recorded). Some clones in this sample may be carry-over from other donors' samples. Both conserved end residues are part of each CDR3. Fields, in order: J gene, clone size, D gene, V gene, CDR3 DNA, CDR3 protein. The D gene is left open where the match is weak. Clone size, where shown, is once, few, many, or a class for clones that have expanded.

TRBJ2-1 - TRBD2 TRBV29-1 TGCAGCGTTGATTACCTAGCGGGAGGCAATGAGCAGTTCTTC CSVDYLAGGNEQFF
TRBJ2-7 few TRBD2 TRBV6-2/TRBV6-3 TGTGCCAGCAGTCCCCCCGCGGGGGAGGGCTACGAGCAGTACTTC CASSPPAGEGYEQYF
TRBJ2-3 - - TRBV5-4 TGTGCCAGCAGCCCCCCGGCGGGGCTAGATACGCAGTATTTT CASSPPAGLDTQYF
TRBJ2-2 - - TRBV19 TGTGCCAGTCACCCGGGACCAGCTTTCGGGGAGCTGTTTTTT CASHPGPAFGELFF
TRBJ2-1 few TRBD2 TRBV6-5 TGTGCCAGCAGGGGAGTACCGGGAGGCAACAATGAGCAGTTCTTC CASRGVPGGNNEQFF
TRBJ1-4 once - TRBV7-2 TGTGCCAGCAGCCCACCGGGACGTGCGGGGGAAAAACTGTTTTTT CASSPPGRAGEKLFF
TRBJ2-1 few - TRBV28 TGTGCCAGCAGTTTAACGGGGACCCACCCTCGTGAGCAGTTCTTC CASSLTGTHPREQFF
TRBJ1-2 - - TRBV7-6 TGTGCCAGCAGCCTAGAAGTTGAGGGGAACTATGGCTACACCTTC CASSLEVEGNYGYTF
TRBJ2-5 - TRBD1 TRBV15 TGTGCCACCAGCTTCACAGGGGGAGTGGAGACCCAGTACTTC CATSFTGGVETQYF
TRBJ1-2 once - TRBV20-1 TGCAGTGCTAGGGAGACAGGCAGTATTAACTATGGCTACACCTTC CSARETGSINYGYTF
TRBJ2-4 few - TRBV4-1 TGCGCCAGTGCACAGATAGCCAAAAACATTCAGTACTTC CASAQIAKNIQYF
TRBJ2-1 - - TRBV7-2 TGTGCCAGCAGCGCTCAGTTCGGGTATGAGCAGTTCTTC CASSAQFGYEQFF
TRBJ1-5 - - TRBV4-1 TGCGCCAGCAGCCCGGCGGGCGGGGGGTGGAATCAGCCCCAGCATTTT CASSPAGGGWNQPQHF
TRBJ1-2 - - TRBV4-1 TGCGCCAGCAGCCACCCTGCGAGACAGGCTCGGGGCTACACCTTC CASSHPARQARGYTF
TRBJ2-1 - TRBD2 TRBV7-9 TGTGCCAGCAGCGGATCCGGACTAGCGGGCCTCTCCTACAATGAGCAGTTCTTC CASSGSGLAGLSYNEQFF
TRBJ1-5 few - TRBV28 TGTGCCACCCAATACAGATTTAGCAATCAGCCCCAGCATTTT CATQYRFSNQPQHF
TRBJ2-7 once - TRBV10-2 TGCGCCAGCAGTGAAAGGTTCAACTCCTACGTGCAGTACTTC CASSERFNSYVQYF
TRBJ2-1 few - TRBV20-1 TGCAGTGTAGGGTCCAAGGGGCGTGAGCAGTTCTTC CSVGSKGREQFF
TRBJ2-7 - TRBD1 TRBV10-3 TGTGCCATCAGCAAGGACAGGGTGATGGAAGAGCAGTACTTC CAISKDRVMEEQYF
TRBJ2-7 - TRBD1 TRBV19 TGTGCCAGTTCTCGACAGGGGGGCCCTTACGAGCAGTACTTC CASSRQGGPYEQYF
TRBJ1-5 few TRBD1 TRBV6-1 TGTGCCAGCAGTAGGGACAGGGGAGGGAATCAGCCCCAGCATTTT CASSRDRGGNQPQHF
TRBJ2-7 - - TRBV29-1 TGCAGCGTTGAAGGGAACAACTCCTACGAGCAGTACTTC CSVEGNNSYEQYF
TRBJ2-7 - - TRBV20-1 TGCAGTGCTAGCCCGCAGGAGAACTACGAGCAGTACTTC CSASPQENYEQYF
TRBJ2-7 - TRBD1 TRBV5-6 TGTGCCAGCACGACAGGGACAGACACCTACGAGCAGTACTTC CASTTGTDTYEQYF
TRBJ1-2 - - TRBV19 TGTGCCAGTACCCTGGGGGGCGGAGGTGACTACACCTTC CASTLGGGGDYTF
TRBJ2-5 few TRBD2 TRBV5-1 TGCGCCAGCAGCTTAGTACTAGCGTCAAGAGAGACCCAGTACTTC CASSLVLASRETQYF
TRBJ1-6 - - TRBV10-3 TGTGCCGTCCGGATGGATAATTCACCCCTCCACTTT CAVRMDNSPLHF
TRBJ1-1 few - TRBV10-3 TGTGCCATCAGTGACGAACCCGGGAACACTGAAGCTTTCTTT CAISDEPGNTEAFF
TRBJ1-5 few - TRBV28 TGTGCCAGCAGTTTCCCCCGAAAGGGACACCCCTCCGTGGGCAATCAGCCCCAGCATTTT CASSFPRKGHPSVGNQPQHF
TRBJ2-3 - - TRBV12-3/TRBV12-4 TGTGCCAGCAGCAGGGGCGTAGATCGGGGAGATACGCAGTATTTT CASSRGVDRGDTQYF
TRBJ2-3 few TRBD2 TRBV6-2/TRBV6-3 TGTGCCAGCAGTCTCCCAGCGGGAGAGACAGATACGCAGTATTTT CASSLPAGETDTQYF
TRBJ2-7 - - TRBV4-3 TGCGCCAGCAGTGAGCAGGGGGGGGGGTCCTACGAGCAGTACTTC CASSEQGGGSYEQYF
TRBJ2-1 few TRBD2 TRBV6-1 TGTGCCAGCAGTGAAACCGGGACTAGAAGGTATGAGCAGTTCTTC CASSETGTRRYEQFF
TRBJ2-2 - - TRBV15 TGTGCCACCAGCAGAGATCTTAGCCAGAGGGTGTCCGGGGAGCTGTTTTTT CATSRDLSQRVSGELFF
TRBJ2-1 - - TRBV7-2 TGTGCCAGCAGCTTAGACCTCTTTGGGAATGAGCAGTTCTTC CASSLDLFGNEQFF
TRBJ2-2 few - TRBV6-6 TGTGCCAGCAGTTTCGGGACGGGCACCGGGGAGCTGTTTTTT CASSFGTGTGELFF
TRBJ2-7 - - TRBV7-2 TGTGCCAGCAGCTTAGGGGGGGGCTATTCCTACGAGCAGTACTTC CASSLGGGYSYEQYF
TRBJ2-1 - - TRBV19 TGTGCCAGTAGCCACCCACAGGGCGGCCACAATGAGCAGTTCTTC CASSHPQGGHNEQFF
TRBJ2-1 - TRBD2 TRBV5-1 TGCGCCAGCAGCTTGGTGATTAGCGGGATGGGAGATGAGCAGTTCTTC CASSLVISGMGDEQFF
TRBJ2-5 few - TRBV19 TGTGCCAGTAGTATGAGGACGCGGGAGACCCAGTACTTC CASSMRTRETQYF
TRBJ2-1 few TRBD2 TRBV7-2 TGTGCCAGCAGCTTCCCCGGGCGGGGGTTCGATGAGCAGTTCTTC CASSFPGRGFDEQFF
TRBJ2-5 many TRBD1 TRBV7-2 TGTGCCAGCAGCTTAGCCCCGGGACAGGGCTTCGAGACCCAGTACTTC CASSLAPGQGFETQYF
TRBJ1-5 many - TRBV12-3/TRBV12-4 TGTGCCAGCAGTCTAGGTAGGGGAGGAGATGGTCAGCCCCAGCATTTT CASSLGRGGDGQPQHF
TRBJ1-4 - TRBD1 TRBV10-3 TGTGCCATCAGTGAGTCGATAATAAGAACCGGGACAGGGAGTGAAAAACTGTTTTTT CAISESIIRTGTGSEKLFF
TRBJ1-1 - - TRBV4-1 TGCGCCAGCAGCCAAGATCGAGGGGTCACTGAAGCTTTCTTT CASSQDRGVTEAFF
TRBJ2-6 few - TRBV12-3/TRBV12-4 TGTGCCAGCAGTTCCCCTGGGGCCAACGTCCTGACTTTC CASSSPGANVLTF
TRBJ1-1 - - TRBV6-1 TGTGCCAGCAGTGGGGGCCGCCGCGGCACTGAAGCTTTCTTT CASSGGRRGTEAFF
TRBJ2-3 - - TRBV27 TGTGCCAGCAGAACCCGACAGGCCACAGATACGCAGTATTTT CASRTRQATDTQYF
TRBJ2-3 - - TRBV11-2 TGTGCCAGCAGCCCAGGGGAGCGCCTCACAGATACGCAGTATTTT CASSPGERLTDTQYF
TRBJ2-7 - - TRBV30 TGTGCCTGGAGTGTACCAGGGCACCCCTACGAGCAGTACTTC CAWSVPGHPYEQYF
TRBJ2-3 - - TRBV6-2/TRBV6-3 TGTGCCAGCACCCCGTCCTGGGAGGTGACGCAGTATTTT CASTPSWEVTQYF
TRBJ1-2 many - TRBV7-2 TGTGCCAGCAGACCGGGACAAGACTATGGCTACACCTTC CASRPGQDYGYTF
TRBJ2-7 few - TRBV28 TGTGCCAGCAGAACCCACAGCGCTGGGGACTCCTACGAGCAGTACTTC CASRTHSAGDSYEQYF
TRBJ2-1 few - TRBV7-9 TGTGCCAGCAGCGCACGAGGGCGGAGTCTGTATGAGCAGTTCTTC CASSARGRSLYEQFF
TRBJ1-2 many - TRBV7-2 TGTGCCAGCAGCTTCGACGGGGGCTACACCTTC CASSFDGGYTF
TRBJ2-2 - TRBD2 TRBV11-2 TGTGCCAGCAGCTTCAGGGGGCCGGGACTAGCGGGAGATTCCGGGGAGCTGTTTTTT CASSFRGPGLAGDSGELFF
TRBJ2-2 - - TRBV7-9 TGTGCCAGCAGCCCCCGTAGTATCGGGGAGCTGTTTTTT CASSPRSIGELFF
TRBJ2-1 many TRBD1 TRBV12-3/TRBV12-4 TGTGCCAGCAGTACAGGGGGTGGAGGCCGATCGAACAATGAGCAGTTCTTC CASSTGGGGRSNNEQFF
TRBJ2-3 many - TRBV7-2 TGTGCCAGCAGCTCGCGACAGGTCGGGGATACGCAGTATTTT CASSSRQVGDTQYF